The 20 T cell receptor beta chains below come from one sample, sequenced in a study of blood T cell repertoires in COVID-19. Sequencing used immunoSEQ multiplex PCR; TCRdb keeps in-frame clones, though not all of them. Of some 100,000 clones in the sample, approximately 91% are singletons; the top ten hold more than 5.5%. What was sequenced was peripheral blood. The receptors were sampled from a woman aged 60 to 75 with acute or convalescent COVID-19.

The gene calls are TRBV3-1 (or the pseudogene TRBV3-2) and TRBJ2-3; TRBD2 matches at 8 bases. From germline, CDR1 is LGHDT and CDR2 YNNKEL (reference sequence). This CDR3 region has 15 residues. J gave up 3 bases and V 4 bases, and 6 bases lay outside the gene matches. The CDR3 nucleotides are TGTGCCAGCAGCCCTCGGGAGGGAGTAACAGATACGCAGTATTTT. This encodes CASSPREGVTDTQYF.

This chain links TRBV24-1 with TRBJ1-1; D call uncertain. The CDR3 length is 15 residues. The ends were cut back, 2 bases at V and 0 bases at J, with 9 bases in the middle. The germline V gene has CDR1 KGHDR and CDR2 SFDVKD. CDR3 coding DNA: TGTGCCACCAGTGATTCAAGGAGATTGAACACTGAAGCTTTCTTT. Protein: CATSDSRRLNTEAFF.

This chain uses TRBV5-4 with TRBJ2-2; no reliable D call. Germline assignment: CDR1 SGHNT and CDR2 YYREEE (reference sequence). V was cut by 1 base and J by 4 bases, with 5 bases left in between. CDR3 size: 13 residues. This chain's CDR3 is CASSLRSTGELFF. CDR3 DNA sequence: TGTGCCAGCAGCTTGAGGAGCACCGGGGAGCTGTTTTTT.

The genes are TRBV7-6 and TRBJ2-2, with no clear D. Germline V gene sequence: CDR1 SGHVS, CDR2 FNYEAQ. Trimming stripped 4 bases from V and 1 base from J, with 10 bases between. CDR3 size: 15 residues. CDR3 loop: CASSSPTRNTGELFF. CDR3 in DNA: TGTGCCAGCAGCTCACCAACACGGAACACCGGGGAGCTGTTTTTT.

The V gene is TRBV9, the J gene TRBJ2-2; TRBD1 aligns across 9 bases. CDR3 length equals 16 residues. Unmatched junction bases numbered 8, after V lost 1 base and J lost 7 bases. Germline V lookup: CDR1 SGDLS, CDR2 YYNGEE. The CDR3 loop reads CASSVRTGVNHGELFF. CDR3 DNA: TGTGCCAGCAGCGTAAGGACAGGGGTAAATCACGGGGAGCTGTTTTTT.

The chain has TRBV14 and TRBJ2-1; D possibly corresponds to TRBD1 (7 bases). There are 17 residues in the CDR3. The V end lost 3 bases, the J end lost 4 bases, and 19 bases lay between the germline ends. Germline lookup yields CDR1 SGHDN and CDR2 FVKESK. The CDR3 loop reads CASSHQGGIANYNEQFF. The CDR3 DNA is TGTGCCAGCAGCCATCAGGGGGGAATAGCGAATTACAATGAGCAGTTCTTC. The full variable domain, completed using reference TRBV14 and TRBJ2-1, is EAGVTQFPSHSVIEKGQTVTLRCDPISGHDNLYWYRRVMGKEIKFLLHFVKESKQDESGMPNNRFLAERTGGTYSTLKVQPAELEDSGVYFCASSHQGGIANYNEQFFGPGTRLTVL.

This clone was counted once. The V call is TRBV27, the J call TRBJ2-1, with 10 bases matching TRBD2. CDR3 size: 17 residues. In germline, CDR1 is MNHEY, CDR2 SMNVEV (reference sequence). Germline trimming cut 2 bases from V and 5 bases from J; bases unmatched to any gene: 9. Written as DNA, the CDR3 is TGTGCCAGCAGTTTACCGAGCGGGAGGGTAGGGGACAATGAGCAGTTCTTC. It is translated as CASSLPSGRVGDNEQFF.

The chain recombines TRBV27 with TRBJ2-5, with a weak D call TRBD2 (6 bases). The CDR3 is 14 amino acids. Trimming shortened V by 3 bases and J by 8 bases, and 16 bases separated the two germline ends. Per germline, CDR1 MNHEY and CDR2 SMNVEV (reference sequence). The CDR3 loop reads CASSFGGVGKTQYF. CDR3 nucleotides: TGTGCCAGCAGTTTCGGAGGGGTAGGGAAAACCCAGTACTTC.

The rearrangement links TRBV20-1 to TRBJ1-5; weak D call: TRBD1 (5 bases). The CDR3 totals 15 residues. Germline V gene data show CDR1 as DFQATT and CDR2 as SNEGSKA (reference sequence). V dropped 3 bases and J dropped 0 bases, with 12 bases sitting between them. In nucleotides, the CDR3 is TGCAGTGCTAGTCACAGGTCCTATAGCAATCAGCCCCAGCATTTT. This gives the protein CSASHRSYSNQPQHF.

This chain uses TRBV6-1 with TRBJ2-1; TRBD2 matches 10 bases. The CDR3 has 17 residues. In germline, CDR1 is MNHNS, CDR2 SASEGT. Losses at the gene ends were 2 bases for V and 5 bases for J; bases not matched to a gene: 9. CDR3 region: CASSESGGGLANNEQFF. The CDR3 DNA is TGTGCCAGCAGTGAAAGTGGGGGGGGACTAGCGAACAATGAGCAGTTCTTC.

The J gene is TRBJ1-3, the V gene TRBV5-5; D is undetermined. CDR3 size: 14 residues. Germline CDR1 is SGHKS and CDR2 is YYEKEE (reference sequence). V was pared by 0 bases and J by 0 bases, with 4 bases between. CDR3 sequence: CASSLADSGNTIYF. Here the CDR3 DNA reads TGTGCCAGCAGCTTGGCAGACTCTGGAAACACCATATATTTT.

The chain recombines TRBV3-1 (or the pseudogene TRBV3-2) with TRBJ1-6, with TRBD1 as a possible D gene (5 bases). CDR1 is LGHDT, CDR2 YNNKEL, per germline (reference sequence). This CDR3 is 17 amino acids long. V was trimmed by 0 bases and J by 2 bases, leaving 11 bases between them. CDR3 sequence (DNA): TGTGCCAGCAGCCAAGAGCAGGGAGGGACCTATAATTCACCCCTCCACTTT. Its protein is CASSQEQGGTYNSPLHF.

The rearrangement uses TRBV10-3 and TRBJ2-3, with TRBD2 identical over 13 bases. The germline gives CDR1 ENHRY, CDR2 SYGVKD. The CDR3 extends over 16 amino acids. Trimming removed 8 bases from V and 5 bases from J; junction bases left unmatched: 10. DNA of the CDR3: TGTGCCATCGGCAATACTGGACTAGCGGGAGAAGATACGCAGTATTTT. It is translated as CAIGNTGLAGEDTQYF.

This chain links TRBV5-1 with TRBJ1-4, with a tentative D call TRBD1 (5 bases). CDR1 is SGHRS and CDR2 is YFSETQ in the germline V gene. This CDR3 spans 15 amino acids. The V end lost 0 bases, the J end lost 8 bases, and 14 bases lay between the germline ends. CDR3 residues: CASSLGPGEGEKLFF. DNA for the CDR3: TGCGCCAGCAGCTTGGGTCCCGGGGAGGGGGAAAAACTGTTTTTT.

This chain joins TRBV11-2 and TRBJ2-2; D gene uncertain. The CDR3 has 13 amino acids. V lost 5 bases to trimming and J lost 4 bases, with 8 bases between them. CDR1 SGHAT and CDR2 FQNNGV come from the germline V gene. This CDR3 is CASSPHSTGELFF. CDR3 bases: TGTGCCAGCAGCCCCCATAGCACCGGGGAGCTGTTTTTT. The full variable domain, its missing parts supplied by reference TRBV11-2 and TRBJ2-2, is EAGVAQSPRYKIIEKRQSVAFWCNPISGHATLYWYQQILGQGPKLLIQFQNNGVVDDSQLPKDRFSAERLKGVDSTLKIQPAKLEDSAVYLCASSPHSTGELFFGEGSRLTVL.

V usage is TRBV10-1 and J usage is TRBJ2-3, with TRBD1 matching over 12 bases. Germline-derived CDR1 and CDR2 are WNHNN and SYGVQD (reference sequence). The trim removed 2 bases at V and 4 bases at J, leaving 7 bases unmatched. The CDR3 covers 17 residues. CDR3 nucleotide sequence: TGCGCCAGCAGTGAGGTGTGGGGACAGGGGGCCTCAGATACGCAGTATTTT. Translated: CASSEVWGQGASDTQYF.

The chain links TRBV18 to TRBJ2-2, with 8 nucleotides matching TRBD1. V shed 5 bases and J 6 bases; nucleotides not matched to a gene: 8. Germline CDR1 reads KGHSH; CDR2 reads LQKENI. The CDR3 consists of 15 residues. The CDR3, as DNA: TGTGCCAGCTCAACGACAGGGGCCCCGGCCGGGGAGCTGTTTTTT. Translated: CASSTTGAPAGELFF.

The CDR3 spells CASSPGLAASYNEQFF. The CDR3 coding sequence is TGTGCCAGCAGCCCCGGACTAGCGGCCTCCTACAATGAGCAGTTCTTC. The chain is built from TRBV11-2 and TRBJ2-1; TRBD2 agrees at 10 bases. The CDR3 length is 16 residues. Trimming cost V 5 bases and J 0 bases; bases outside gene matches: 4. Germline CDR1 SGHAT, CDR2 FQNNGV.

CDR3 amino acids: CACEGPLQTGEWKTQYF. Here the CDR3 DNA reads TGTGCATGTGAGGGTCCCCTGCAAACGGGAGAGTGGAAGACCCAGTACTTC. The chain couples TRBV28 to TRBJ2-5; D is perhaps TRBD2 (6 bases). CDR1 and CDR2 from the germline V gene are MDHEN and SYDVKM. The CDR3 covers 17 residues.

The gene calls are TRBV7-2 and TRBJ2-1; the D gene is possibly TRBD2 (7 bases). Germline V CDR1 and CDR2: SGHTA, FQGNSA. Trimming shortened V by 3 bases and J by 3 bases, and 12 bases separated the two germline ends. CDR3 length: 15 amino acids. Here the CDR3 DNA reads TGTGCCAGCAGCTTGGGGGGAGGGGGCTACAATGAGCAGTTCTTC. Translating gives CASSLGGGGYNEQFF.